The clone carrying this T cell receptor beta chain appeared a single time. The antigen remains unidentified. V shed 3 bases and J 3 bases; nucleotides not matched to a gene: 2. The V gene's germline CDR1 is PRHDT and CDR2 FYEKMQ (reference sequence). The CDR3 is 15 residues long. Investigators spread the genomic DNA of each subset evenly over several immunoSEQ plates. Repertoires were generated with immunoSEQ multiplex PCR, while TCRdb's copy carries only in-frame clones and drops some. Of around 350,000 clones in the sample, more than 60% were seen once. The sample belongs to a study of shared clonotypes between healthy human individuals. Whole-study results and caveats: Clonotypes not shared had lower generation probabilities than those common to all four donors. Naive subsets generally exceeded memory subsets in estimated richness. When naive CD4 clonotypes were compared across a few donors, around 5% were shared.

This receptor was obtained from a young man in good health. Source material: memory CD4+ T cells sorted from blood. Described subset: CD45RA-negative fraction. This sequence joins TRBV13 and TRBJ2-6; 7 nucleotides align to TRBD1. CDR3 protein: CASSLRGLGANVLTF. In nucleotides, the CDR3 is TGTGCCAGCAGCTTGAGGGGGCTTGGGGCCAACGTCCTGACTTTC. Looking up the rest from reference TRBV13 and TRBJ2-6 gives the full variable domain: AAGVIQSPRHLIKEKRETATLKCYPIPRHDTVYWYQQGPGQDPQFLISFYEKMQSDKGSIPDRFSAQQFSDYHSELNMSSLELGDSALYFCASSLRGLGANVLTFGAGSRLTVL.